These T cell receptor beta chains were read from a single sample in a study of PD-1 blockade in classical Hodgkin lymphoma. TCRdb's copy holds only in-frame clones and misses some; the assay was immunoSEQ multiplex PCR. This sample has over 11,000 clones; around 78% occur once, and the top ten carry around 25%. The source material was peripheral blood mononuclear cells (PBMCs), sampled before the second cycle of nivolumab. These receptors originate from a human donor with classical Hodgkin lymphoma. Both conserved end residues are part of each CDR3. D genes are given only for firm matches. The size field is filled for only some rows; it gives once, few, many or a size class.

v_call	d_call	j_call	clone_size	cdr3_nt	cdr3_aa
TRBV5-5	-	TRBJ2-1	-	TGTGCCAGCAGCCTTACCCCAGGGAGATTGTTTGGCAATGAGCAGTTCTTC	CASSLTPGRLFGNEQFF
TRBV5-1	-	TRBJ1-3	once	TGCGCCAGCAGCCCGGGACGACTTTCTGGAAACACCATATATTTT	CASSPGRLSGNTIYF
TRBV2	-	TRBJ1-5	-	TGTGCCAGCAGTGAATCGCCACTTAGCAATCAGCCCCAGCATTTT	CASSESPLSNQPQHF
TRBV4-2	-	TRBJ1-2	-	TGTGCCAGCAGCCAAGAAGGTAGCCTCTATGGCTACACCTTC	CASSQEGSLYGYTF
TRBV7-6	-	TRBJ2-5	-	TGTGCCAGCAGCTTAGCGTTAGAGACCCAGTACTTC	CASSLALETQYF
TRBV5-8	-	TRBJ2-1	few	TGTGCCAGCTCCCCCATGCTTAGGGGCGGGTACAATGAGCAGTTCTTC	CASSPMLRGGYNEQFF
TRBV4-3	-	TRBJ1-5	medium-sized	TGCGCCAGCAGCCACGACTTAAGGGGAGGCAATCAGCCCCAGCATTTT	CASSHDLRGGNQPQHF
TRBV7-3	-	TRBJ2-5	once	TGTGCCAGCAGCTTCGGGTCGCAAGAGACCCAGTACTTC	CASSFGSQETQYF
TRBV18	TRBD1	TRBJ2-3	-	TGTGCCAGCTCCCCAGTTCTTGGGACAGGGCCCCTAACGCAGTATTTT	CASSPVLGTGPLTQYF
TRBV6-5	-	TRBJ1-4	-	TGTGCCAGCAGTTACGCTAAGGGATCTAATGAAAAACTGTTTTTT	CASSYAKGSNEKLFF
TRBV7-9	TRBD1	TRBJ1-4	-	TGTGCCAGCAGCTCGGGGTTGGGGACAGGCAATGAAAAACTGTTTTTT	CASSSGLGTGNEKLFF
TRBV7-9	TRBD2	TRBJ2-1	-	TGTGCCAGCAGCCCCAGAGGATCTAGCGGGGGCCTCTCCTACAATGAGCAGTTCTTC	CASSPRGSSGGLSYNEQFF
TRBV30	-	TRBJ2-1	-	TGTGCCTGGAGCCTTGGGGGATCCTACAATGAGCAGTTCTTC	CAWSLGGSYNEQFF
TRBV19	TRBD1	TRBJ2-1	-	TGTGCCAGTAGTAAGGGGACAGGTACCAATGAGCAGTTCTTC	CASSKGTGTNEQFF
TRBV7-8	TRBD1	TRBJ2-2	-	TGTGCCAGCAGCTTAAGAAGGACAGGGGGTCCCAACACCGGGGAGCTGTTTTTT	CASSLRRTGGPNTGELFF
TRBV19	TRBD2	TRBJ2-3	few	TGTGCCAGTAGTACCACTAGCGGGCCAAGGGATACGCAGTATTTT	CASSTTSGPRDTQYF
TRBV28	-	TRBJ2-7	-	TGTGCCAGCAGTTTGGCCCAGGGGAACACCTACGAGCAGTACTTC	CASSLAQGNTYEQYF
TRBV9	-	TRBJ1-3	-	TGTGCCAGCAGCCTCCAGGGGACTGGAAACACCATATATTTT	CASSLQGTGNTIYF
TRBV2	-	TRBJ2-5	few	TGTGCCAGCTCTGGACAGATCTTAGGGGAGACCCAGTACTTC	CASSGQILGETQYF
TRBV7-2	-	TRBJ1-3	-	TGTGCCAGCAGCTTACCAGGGATCTCTGGAAACACCATATATTTT	CASSLPGISGNTIYF
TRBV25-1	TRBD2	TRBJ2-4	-	TGTGCCAGCAGTGATGCCGCGGGGGTGGAAAACATTCAGTACTTC	CASSDAAGVENIQYF
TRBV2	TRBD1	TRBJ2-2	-	TGTGCCACCCGCCCGGGACAGGGGAACACCGGGGAGCTGTTTTTT	CATRPGQGNTGELFF
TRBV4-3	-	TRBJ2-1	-	TGCGCCAGCAGCTTGCGGGTGAGCCTATGGAATGAGCAGTTCTTC	CASSLRVSLWNEQFF
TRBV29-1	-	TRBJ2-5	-	TGCAGCGTTGTTTCAGCCTCGGAGACCCAGTACTTC	CSVVSASETQYF
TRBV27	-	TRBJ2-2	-	TGTGCCAGCCGGGGTCCCCCCTACACCGGGGAGCTGTTTTTT	CASRGPPYTGELFF
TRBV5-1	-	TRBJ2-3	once	TGCGCCAGCAGCTTGGCGGGGGCAGATACGCAGTATTTT	CASSLAGADTQYF